Ten or more counts support the clone carrying this T cell receptor (beta chain). What it binds is not known. MiXCR was run by TCRdb on the multiplex PCR reads, yielding one entry per CDR3 protein. The table lists about 200,000 distinct CDR3 sequences, around a third of them singletons. The sample originates from a study of breast tumors, draining lymph nodes, adjacent tissues. Breast cancer patients provided tissue from their axillary draining lymph nodes. Study results and caveats: Data fit most tumor T cells coming from lymph node, expanding in tumor. Tumor TCR diversity was below lymph nodes but above nontumor tissue.

The material sequenced was axillary lymph node tissue. The source is a female donor with breast cancer. Some clones in this sample may be carry-over from other donors' samples.

The CDR3 DNA reads as TGCAGTGCCCGCGTAGTTTCGAGCAATCAGCCCCAGCATTTT. Translating it yields CSARVVSSNQPQHF. The chain joins TRBV20-1 to TRBJ1-5; D not certain. The CDR3 is 14 residues long. Germline V gene sequence: CDR1 DFQATT, CDR2 SNEGSKA (reference sequence). The ends were cut back, 6 bases at V and 1 base at J, with 13 bases in the middle.